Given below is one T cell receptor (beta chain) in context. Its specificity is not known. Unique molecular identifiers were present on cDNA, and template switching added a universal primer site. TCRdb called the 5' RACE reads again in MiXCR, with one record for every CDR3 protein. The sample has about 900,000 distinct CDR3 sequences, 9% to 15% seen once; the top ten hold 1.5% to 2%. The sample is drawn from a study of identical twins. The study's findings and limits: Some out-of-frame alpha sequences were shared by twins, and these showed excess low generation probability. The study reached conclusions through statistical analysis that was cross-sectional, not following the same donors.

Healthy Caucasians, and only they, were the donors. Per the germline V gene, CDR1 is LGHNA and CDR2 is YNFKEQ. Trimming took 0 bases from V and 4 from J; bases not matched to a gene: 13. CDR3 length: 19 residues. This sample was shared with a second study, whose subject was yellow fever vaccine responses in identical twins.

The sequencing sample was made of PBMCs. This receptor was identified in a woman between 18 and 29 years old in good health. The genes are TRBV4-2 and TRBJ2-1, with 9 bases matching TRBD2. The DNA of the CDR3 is TGTGCCAGCAGCCAAGATACCCTTCCGACTAGCGGTCCGTACAATGAGCAGTTCTTC. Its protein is CASSQDTLPTSGPYNEQFF.